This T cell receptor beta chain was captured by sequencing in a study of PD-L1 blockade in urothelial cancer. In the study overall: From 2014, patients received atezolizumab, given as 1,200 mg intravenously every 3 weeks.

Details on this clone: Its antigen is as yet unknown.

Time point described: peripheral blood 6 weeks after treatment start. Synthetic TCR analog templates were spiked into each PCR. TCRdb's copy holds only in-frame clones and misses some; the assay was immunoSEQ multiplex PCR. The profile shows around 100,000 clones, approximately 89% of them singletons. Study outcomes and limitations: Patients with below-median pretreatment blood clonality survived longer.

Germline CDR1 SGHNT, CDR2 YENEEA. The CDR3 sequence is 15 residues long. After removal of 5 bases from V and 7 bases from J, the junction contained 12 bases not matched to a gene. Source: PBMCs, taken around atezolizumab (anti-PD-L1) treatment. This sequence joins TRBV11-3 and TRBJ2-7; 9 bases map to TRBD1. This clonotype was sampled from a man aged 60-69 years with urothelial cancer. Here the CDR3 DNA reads TGTGCCAGCAGCCCCGGGACAGGGACCCTTGGGGAGCAGTACTTC. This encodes CASSPGTGTLGEQYF.